The T cell receptor beta chain under discussion was sequenced for a study of graft-versus-host responses after intestinal transplantation. Per the germline V gene, CDR1 is LNHDA and CDR2 is SQIVND (reference sequence). V dropped 4 bases and J dropped 4; count of bases not matched to a gene: 0. The CDR3 is made up of 13 amino acids. This clone was observed once. The protocol was immunoSEQ multiplex PCR, while the TCRdb copy is restricted to in-frame clones and leaves out a portion. Here the sample spans a few thousand clones, over 70% being singletons. Processing of graft tissue released intraepithelial and lamina propria lymphocytes.

The source of this sequence is a human patient who received an intestinal transplant, so some T cells may come from the graft donor. The input for sequencing was ileum tissue, taken 18 days after transplant. The chain joins TRBV19 to TRBJ1-2; 10 bases map to TRBD1. CDR3 sequence reads: CASSRTGGYGYTF. CDR3 coding DNA: TGTGCCAGTAGTAGGACAGGGGGCTATGGCTACACCTTC.